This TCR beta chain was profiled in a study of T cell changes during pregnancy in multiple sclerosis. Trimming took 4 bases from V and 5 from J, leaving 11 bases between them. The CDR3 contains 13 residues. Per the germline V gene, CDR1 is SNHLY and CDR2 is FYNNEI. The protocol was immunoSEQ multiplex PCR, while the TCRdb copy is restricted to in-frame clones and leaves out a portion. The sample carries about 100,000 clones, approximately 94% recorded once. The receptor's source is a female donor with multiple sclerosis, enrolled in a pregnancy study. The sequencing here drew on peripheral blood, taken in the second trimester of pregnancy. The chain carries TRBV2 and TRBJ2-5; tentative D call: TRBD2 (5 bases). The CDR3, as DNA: TGTGCCAGCAGTGGGGAGTTCAAGGAGACCCAGTACTTC. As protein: CASSGEFKETQYF.